Presented here are 18 T cell receptor beta chains from one specimen sequenced in a study of Graves' ophthalmopathy and Graves' hyperthyroidism. Amplification of TCR beta CDR3 regions used RNA transcripts. HTBI primers were employed in first-round RT-PCR, then a second-round multiplex PCR followed. TCRdb used MiXCR to reprocess the multiplex PCR reads, holding one entry per CDR3 protein. The repertoire holds approximately 210,000 distinct CDR3 sequences, about 32% seen once, with approximately 8.2% in the top ten. Sequenced material: peripheral blood. All receptors come from a man aged 50 or older with Graves' ophthalmopathy.

The V gene is TRBV6-1, the J gene TRBJ1-2; weak D call: TRBD1 (5 bases). The germline gives CDR1 MNHNS, CDR2 SASEGT. The CDR3 has 15 amino acids. Trimming left V 4 bases short and J 4 bases short, with 16 bases between. CDR3 loop: CASSGGAGPGYGYTF. The CDR3 coding sequence is TGTGCCAGCAGTGGGGGTGCGGGGCCGGGCTATGGCTACACCTTC.

This clonotype was observed many times. The V call is TRBV5-1, the J call TRBJ2-2, with TRBD1 matching over 7 bases. In germline, CDR1 is SGHRS, CDR2 YFSETQ. J lost 3 bases, V lost 1 base, and 6 bases had no gene match. CDR3 length equals 16 residues. For the CDR3, the DNA is TGCGCCAGCAGCTTGAAGGGGACAGAACACACCGGGGAGCTGTTTTTT. The encoded protein is CASSLKGTEHTGELFF. Full variable domain (remainder filled in from reference TRBV5-1 and TRBJ2-2): KAGVTQTPRYLIKTRGQQVTLSCSPISGHRSVSWYQQTPGQGLQFLFEYFSETQRNKGNFPGRFSGRQFSNSRSEMNVSTLELGDSALYLCASSLKGTEHTGELFFGEGSRLTVL.

This clonotype was counted ten times or more. This may stem from a read error, because a much larger clone lies one nucleotide away. The chain couples TRBV12-3 or TRBV12-4 to TRBJ2-2, with TRBD2 matching over 8 bases. This CDR3 spans 14 amino acids. The CDR3 nucleotides are TGTGCCAGCAGTCGAAGAGCGGGAGAGGGGGAGCCGTTTTTT. The encoded protein is CASSRRAGEGEPFF.

Ten or more counts support this clonotype. The V gene is TRBV6-5, the J gene TRBJ2-7, with 12 bases aligning to TRBD1. CDR3 length: 16 residues. Germline CDR1 reads MNHEY; CDR2 reads SVGAGI. Trimming at V came to 2 bases and at J to 3 bases, leaving 5 bases not matched to a gene. The CDR3: CASSYPGTGGGYEQYF. For the CDR3, the DNA is TGTGCCAGCAGTTACCCTGGGACAGGGGGCGGCTACGAGCAGTACTTC.

This clonotype turned up a few times. The CDR3 loop reads CASRPGWGRVTEAFF. The CDR3 DNA reads as TGTGCCAGCCGCCCCGGTTGGGGGAGGGTCACTGAAGCTTTCTTT. The genes are TRBV7-2 and TRBJ1-1, with D possibly matching TRBD1 (5 bases). Trimming stripped 8 bases from V and 4 bases from J, with 20 bases between. This CDR3 is built from 15 residues. Germline V gene lookup returns CDR1 SGHTA and CDR2 FQGNSA.

This clonotype has at least ten counts. The rearrangement links TRBV27 to TRBJ2-7, with D tentatively TRBD2 (5 bases). The CDR3 runs to 14 residues. CDR1 is MNHEY and CDR2 is SMNVEV in the germline V gene (reference sequence). With 6 bases removed from V and 2 bases from J, the gap between germline ends came to 14 bases. This CDR3 is CASRNELDPYEQYF. The CDR3 nucleotides read TGTGCCAGCAGGAACGAACTAGACCCCTACGAGCAGTACTTC.

The sample holds many counts of this clonotype. The chain carries TRBV12-3 or TRBV12-4 and TRBJ2-7, with TRBD2 identical over 16 bases. The CDR3 loop spans 22 amino acids. Unmatched junction bases numbered 19, after V lost 3 bases and J lost 2 bases. The CDR3 is CASSLRVWGLAGGLTTPYEQYF. DNA for the CDR3: TGTGCCAGCAGTTTGCGTGTATGGGGACTAGCGGGAGGGCTCACGACACCCTACGAGCAGTACTTC.

This clonotype was observed once. J is TRBJ1-1 and V is TRBV12-3 or TRBV12-4, with TRBD1 as a possible D gene (5 bases). Trimming took off 2 bases at V and 6 bases at J, with 10 bases between the two ends. The CDR3 runs to 13 residues. CDR3 in amino acids: CASSLNMGAEAFF. The CDR3 DNA sequence: TGTGCCAGCAGTTTAAATATGGGGGCTGAAGCTTTCTTT.

This clonotype turned up a few times. The chain is built from TRBV27 and TRBJ1-5; 8 nucleotides align to TRBD1. This CDR3 has 14 residues. Germline-derived CDR1 and CDR2 are MNHEY and SMNVEV (reference sequence). The J segment lost 3 bases and the V segment lost 6 bases, leaving 4 bases of the junction unmatched. This chain's CDR3 is CASSWTGNNQPQHF. In nucleotides, the CDR3 is TGTGCCAGCAGCTGGACAGGGAACAATCAGCCCCAGCATTTT.

This clonotype came up once. The chain combines TRBV6-9 with TRBJ2-7; D is uncertain. The germline V gene has CDR1 MNHGY and CDR2 SVAAGI. The CDR3 contains 14 residues. Trimming shortened V by 2 bases and J by 3 bases, and 11 bases separated the two germline ends. As DNA, the CDR3 is TGTGCCAGCAGTTATCCCCCCGTCCACTACGAGCAGTACTTC. Translation: CASSYPPVHYEQYF.

This clonotype was observed once. The rearrangement uses TRBV29-1 and TRBJ1-1; no definite D call. Germline V lookup: CDR1 SQVTM, CDR2 ANQGSEA. The V end was cut by 6 bases, the J end by 0 bases, with 11 bases between. This CDR3 region has 13 residues. This CDR3 is CSVKELLNTEAFF. Here the CDR3 DNA reads TGCAGCGTGAAGGAACTCTTGAACACTGAAGCTTTCTTT. Looking up the rest from reference TRBV29-1 and TRBJ1-1 gives the full variable domain: SAVISQKPSRDICQRGTSLTIQCQVDSQVTMMFWYRQQPGQSLTLIATANQGSEATYESGFVIDKFPISRPNLTFSTLTVSNMSPEDSSIYLCSVKELLNTEAFFGQGTRLTVV.

This clonotype has ten or more counts. The rearrangement links TRBV29-1 to TRBJ1-1; D unresolved. This CDR3 is built from 13 residues. Germline V gene data show CDR1 as SQVTM and CDR2 as ANQGSEA. V was pared by 6 bases and J by 0 bases, with 11 bases between. CDR3 coding DNA: TGCAGCGTGGCCACAGAATTGAACACTGAAGCTTTCTTT. It codes for CSVATELNTEAFF.

This clonotype was picked up many times. The genes are TRBV27 and TRBJ1-2; perhaps TRBD1 as D (5 bases). There are 14 residues in the CDR3. The ends were cut back, 8 bases at V and 3 bases at J, with 16 bases in the middle. CDR1 is MNHEY and CDR2 is SMNVEV in the germline V gene (reference sequence). CDR3 sequence (DNA): TGTGCCAGCGCCTTTGCGGGGGGGGACTATGGCTACACCTTC. It yields the protein CASAFAGGDYGYTF.

In this sample, this clonotype turned up many times. V and J are TRBV27 and TRBJ2-7; D assignment may be TRBD1 or TRBD2 (5 bases each). V was pared by 6 bases and J by 3 bases, with 9 bases between. Per the germline V gene, CDR1 is MNHEY and CDR2 is SMNVEV (reference sequence). The CDR3 totals 12 residues. CDR3 bases: TGTGCCAGCAGGAGGGGATTCTACGAGCAGTACTTC. Residues: CASRRGFYEQYF.

This clonotype is judged medium-sized. V gene TRBV29-1 combines with J gene TRBJ1-1; TRBD1 might be the D (6 bases). Germline CDR1 reads SQVTM; CDR2 reads ANQGSEA. The CDR3 runs 13 residues. Trimming removed 7 bases from V and 0 bases from J, with 12 bases in between. CDR3 DNA sequence: TGCAGCGGACAAGGACAGATGAACACTGAAGCTTTCTTT. It translates to CSGQGQMNTEAFF.

V is TRBV12-3 or TRBV12-4 and J is TRBJ2-2, with D possibly TRBD2 on 5 matching bases. The CDR3 covers 14 residues. Between the trimmed V and J ends, which lost 8 bases and 4 bases, there was a span of 14 bases. CDR3 in amino acids: CASRVGVSTGELFF. As DNA, the CDR3 is TGTGCCAGCCGAGTGGGAGTGTCCACCGGGGAGCTGTTTTTT.

The chain links TRBV12-3 or TRBV12-4 to TRBJ2-7; D might be TRBD1 (6 bases). The V and J ends lost 4 bases and 7 bases respectively, with 17 bases between them. There are 14 residues in the CDR3. In DNA, the CDR3 is TGTGCCAGCAGTTATCTCCGGGACAAAGATGAGCAGTACTTC. Amino acid sequence: CASSYLRDKDEQYF.

This clonotype has a count of ten or more. The V gene is TRBV28, the J gene TRBJ1-1, with D perhaps matching TRBD1 (5 bases). This CDR3 spans 12 amino acids. The V gene lost 6 bases and the J gene lost 5 bases, with 10 bases spanning the gap. Germline V gives CDR1 MDHEN, CDR2 SYDVKM. CDR3 residues: CASRGPTTEAFF. The CDR3 DNA sequence: TGTGCCAGCAGGGGACCTACAACTGAAGCTTTCTTT.